This paragraph covers one T cell receptor beta chain sequence. The time point denotes: sample taken at primary tumor resection. Germline trimming cut 1 base from V and 7 bases from J; bases unmatched to any gene: 0. Per the germline V gene, CDR1 is SEHNR and CDR2 is FQNEAQ (reference sequence). The CDR3 loop spans 12 amino acids. TCRdb reprocessed the 5' RACE reads with MiXCR, giving one entry per CDR3 protein. The sample holds 85,000 to 100,000 distinct CDR3 sequences, about 12% seen once. This specimen belongs to a study of spatial heterogeneity in lung cancer. The source of this sequence is a male donor with early-stage non-small cell lung cancer. Specimen: PBMCs, collected at surgery. This sequence joins TRBV7-9 and TRBJ1-1, with 7 bases lining up with TRBD1. As DNA, the CDR3 is TGTGCCAGCAGCTTAGGGGACAGTGAAGCTTTCTTT. Translated: CASSLGDSEAFF. The full variable domain, its missing parts supplied by reference TRBV7-9 and TRBJ1-1, is DTGVSQNPRHKITKRGQNVTFRCDPISEHNRLYWYRQTLGQGPEFLTYFQNEAQLEKSRLLSDRFSAERPKGSFSTLEIQRTEQGDSAMYLCASSLGDSEAFFGQGTRLTVV.